The text below deals with one T cell receptor beta chain. Specified treatment: oral pan-JAK inhibitor, 5-10 mg twice daily. RNA was isolated and reverse transcribed to cDNA, the sequencing template. Some clones are missing from TCRdb's copy, which holds only in-frame ones; the method was immunoSEQ multiplex PCR. Here the sample spans 200,000 to 250,000 clones, approximately 65% being singletons. The data are from a study of CD8+ T cells in alopecia areata. The CDR3 extends over 15 amino acids. With 1 base removed from V and 0 bases from J, the gap between germline ends came to 9 bases. The germline V gene has CDR1 LGHNT and CDR2 FRNRAP.

Sequenced material: CD4+ T cells sorted from blood, taken at roughly week 45, from a patient treated with tofacitinib. This clonotype originated in a human donor with alopecia areata. The V call is TRBV12-5, the J call TRBJ2-5; D remains ambiguous. CDR3 sequence: CASGLGLANQETQYF. CDR3 DNA: TGTGCTAGTGGTTTGGGGTTGGCGAACCAAGAGACCCAGTACTTC.